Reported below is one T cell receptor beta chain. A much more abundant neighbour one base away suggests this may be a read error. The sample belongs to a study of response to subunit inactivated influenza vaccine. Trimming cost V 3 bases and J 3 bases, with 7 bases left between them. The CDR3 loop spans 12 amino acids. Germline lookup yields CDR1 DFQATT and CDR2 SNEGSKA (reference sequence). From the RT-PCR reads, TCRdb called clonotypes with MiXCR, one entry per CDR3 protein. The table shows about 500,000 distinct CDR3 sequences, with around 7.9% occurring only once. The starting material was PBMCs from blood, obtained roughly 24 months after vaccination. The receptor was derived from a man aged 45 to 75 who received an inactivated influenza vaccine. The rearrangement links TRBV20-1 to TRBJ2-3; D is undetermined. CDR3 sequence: CSARVLTDTQYF. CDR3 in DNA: TGCAGTGCTAGGGTCCTTACAGATACGCAGTATTTT.